The 27 T cell receptor beta chains below were found in one sample sequenced in a study of blood T cell repertoires in COVID-19. Profiled with immunoSEQ multiplex PCR; TCRdb holds only in-frame clones, not every one. The top ten clones hold 4% to 4.5% of a sample with 85,000 to 120,000 clones, 80% to 95% of them seen once. Material: peripheral blood. The receptors shown here come from a man in his late teens or twenties with acute or convalescent COVID-19.

The rearrangement uses TRBV19 and TRBJ2-3; no reliable D call. Germline loops: CDR1 LNHDA, CDR2 SQIVND (reference sequence). This CDR3 is 13 amino acids long. The ends were cut back, 3 bases at V and 0 bases at J, with 4 bases in the middle. The CDR3 protein is CASSIGSTDTQYF. The CDR3 DNA reads as TGTGCCAGTAGTATCGGGAGCACAGATACGCAGTATTTT.

The chain links TRBV5-1 to TRBJ2-1, with 11 positions matching TRBD2. The trim removed 4 bases at V and 2 bases at J, leaving 2 bases unmatched. This CDR3 has 15 amino acids. Germline lookup yields CDR1 SGHRS and CDR2 YFSETQ. Here the CDR3 DNA reads TGCGCCAGCAGCCGGACTAGCGGGCCCTACAATGAGCAGTTCTTC. Translating it yields CASSRTSGPYNEQFF.

This rearrangement joins TRBV7-8 to TRBJ1-4; 12 bases match TRBD1. Germline lookup yields CDR1 SGHVS and CDR2 FQNEAQ. This CDR3 is built from 18 residues. Losses at the gene ends were 4 bases for V and 4 bases for J; bases not matched to a gene: 10. CDR3 amino acids: CASSSGGQGATFNEKLFF. CDR3 DNA sequence: TGTGCCAGCAGCTCCGGGGGACAGGGGGCGACCTTTAATGAAAAACTGTTTTTT.

The chain recombines TRBV12-3 or TRBV12-4 with TRBJ2-3; no reliable D call. The CDR3 runs to 13 residues. V dropped 1 base and J dropped 2 bases, with 4 bases sitting between them. The DNA of the CDR3 is TGTGCCAGCAGTTTAGGAGACACAGATACGCAGTATTTT. Protein: CASSLGDTDTQYF.

This chain connects TRBV27 to TRBJ2-1; TRBD1 might be the D (6 bases). Germline V gene data show CDR1 as MNHEY and CDR2 as SMNVEV (reference sequence). This CDR3 has 17 amino acids. V was trimmed by 9 bases and J by 5 bases, leaving 26 bases between them. DNA of the CDR3: TGTGCCAGTCCCCCACCGTTGCCTGGGGGCATCGACAATGAGCAGTTCTTC. Its translation: CASPPPLPGGIDNEQFF.

This chain uses TRBV10-1 with TRBJ2-2, with TRBD2 matching 8 bases. The V and J ends lost 4 bases and 5 bases, in that order; junction bases with no gene match: 3. The CDR3 totals 14 residues. CDR1 is WNHNN and CDR2 is SYGVQD in the germline V gene (reference sequence). CDR3 sequence (DNA): TGCGCCAGCAGTGGTGCGGGAGGAACCGGGGAGCTGTTTTTT. It specifies CASSGAGGTGELFF.

The chain recombines TRBV6-5 with TRBJ1-2; TRBD1 might be the D (6 bases). This CDR3 spans 12 amino acids. CDR1 is MNHEY, CDR2 SVGAGI, per germline. V shed 2 bases and J shed 7 bases, with 8 bases lying between them. The CDR3 DNA reads TGTGCCAGCAGTTACGGCAGGGGTGGCTACACCTTC. This sequence encodes CASSYGRGGYTF.

This clone was detected once. The genes are TRBV6-5 and TRBJ2-7, with a weak D call TRBD1 (6 bases). Germline CDR1 MNHEY, CDR2 SVGAGI. The CDR3 runs 14 residues. V lost 7 bases and J lost 0, with 13 bases in between. In DNA form, the CDR3 reads TGTGCCAGCAACCCAAGGGGGAGCTCCTACGAGCAGTACTTC. This encodes CASNPRGSSYEQYF.

The chain joins TRBV18 to TRBJ1-1, with a possible D match to TRBD1 (5 bases). Trimming removed 2 bases at V and 6 bases at J, with 10 bases between. The V gene's germline CDR1 is KGHSH and CDR2 LQKENI. CDR3 length equals 13 residues. The chain's CDR3 is CASSPRGTAEAFF. CDR3 bases: TGTGCCAGCTCACCAAGGGGAACGGCTGAAGCTTTCTTT.

This chain joins TRBV21-1 and TRBJ1-1; TRBD1 reflects the table's D call only, with no check against the DNA. TRBV21-1 represents a pseudogene. The CDR3 loop spans 14 amino acids. CDR3 nucleotide sequence: TGTGCCAGGGATGAAACAGGGGTTAGAACTGAAGCTTTCTTT. Protein sequence: CARDETGVRTEAFF.

The V and J genes are TRBV15 and TRBJ2-7; TRBD2 is a possible D gene (6 bases). The length of the CDR3 is 17 residues. Germline CDR1 is LNHNV and CDR2 is YYDKDF (reference sequence). With 0 bases removed from V and 1 base from J, the gap between germline ends came to 16 bases. CDR3 nucleotide sequence: TGTGCCACCAGCAGAGAATTTGCCGGGAGAATATCCTACGAGCAGTACTTC. It encodes CATSREFAGRISYEQYF. Complete variable domain (other parts from reference TRBV15 and TRBJ2-7): DAMVIQNPRYQVTQFGKPVTLSCSQTLNHNVMYWYQQKSSQAPKLLFHYYDKDFNNEADTPDNFQSRRPNTSFCFLDIRSPGLGDTAMYLCATSREFAGRISYEQYFGPGTRLTVT.

The chain links TRBV10-3 to TRBJ1-3, with TRBD1 as a possible D gene (5 bases). The CDR3 has 12 amino acids. CDR1 and CDR2 from the germline V gene are ENHRY and SYGVKD. Deletions cut 11 bases from V and 1 base from J, with 9 bases between. CDR3 residues: CAARESGNTIYF. The DNA for the CDR3 is TGTGCCGCCAGGGAATCTGGAAACACCATATATTTT.

CDR3 sequence reads: CASSLILAGPSYEQYF. The CDR3 bases are TGTGCCAGCAGCTTAATCCTAGCGGGACCGTCCTACGAGCAGTACTTC. The rearrangement links TRBV7-8 to TRBJ2-7, with 9 nucleotides matching TRBD2. After removal of 2 bases from V and 1 base from J, the junction contained 6 bases not matched to a gene. This CDR3 is built from 16 residues. Per the germline V gene, CDR1 is SGHVS and CDR2 is FQNEAQ.

V and J are TRBV30 and TRBJ1-2; 7 nucleotides line up with TRBD1. Germline lookup yields CDR1 GTSNPN and CDR2 SVGIG (reference sequence). V lost 5 bases, J lost 2 bases, and 5 bases stayed unmatched. The CDR3 is made up of 13 amino acids. The CDR3 here is CAWLRGQNYGYTF. The CDR3 nucleotides read TGTGCCTGGTTGAGGGGGCAGAACTATGGCTACACCTTC.

This clone showed up just once. The chain carries TRBV5-4 and TRBJ2-1, with TRBD1 matching 7 bases. The CDR3 length is 16 residues. Unmatched junction bases numbered 9, after V lost 2 bases and J lost 4 bases. Germline V lookup: CDR1 SGHNT, CDR2 YYREEE (reference sequence). Here the CDR3 reads CASSFPGQMRYNEQFF. Written as DNA, the CDR3 is TGTGCCAGCAGCTTTCCGGGACAGATGAGATACAATGAGCAGTTCTTC. The variable domain in full, completed from reference TRBV5-4 and TRBJ2-1, reads ETGVTQSPTHLIKTRGQQVTLRCSSQSGHNTVSWYQQALGQGPQFIFQYYREEENGRGNFPPRFSGLQFPNYSSELNVNALELDDSALYLCASSFPGQMRYNEQFFGPGTRLTVL.

V usage is TRBV6-1 and J usage is TRBJ1-4; D is possibly TRBD1 (5 bases). Trimming removed 1 base from V and 13 bases from J, with 19 bases in between. The CDR3 consists of 15 residues. The V gene's germline CDR1 is MNHNS and CDR2 SASEGT. The CDR3 protein is CASSEGTFIMRGLFF. In DNA, the CDR3 is TGTGCCAGCAGTGAAGGGACATTTATAATGAGAGGACTGTTTTTT.

The rearrangement links TRBV2 to TRBJ1-1, with TRBD1 matching over 8 bases. V dropped 8 bases and J dropped 0; count of bases not matched to a gene: 8. Germline V gene lookup returns CDR1 SNHLY and CDR2 FYNNEI. This CDR3 comprises 15 residues. The CDR3 is CASGWDRHMNTEAFF. CDR3 bases: TGTGCCAGCGGCTGGGACAGGCACATGAACACTGAAGCTTTCTTT. Full variable domain (outside the CDR3, taken from reference TRBV2 and TRBJ1-1): EPEVTQTPSHQVTQMGQEVILRCVPISNHLYFYWYRQILGQKVEFLVSFYNNEISEKSEIFDDQFSVERPDGSNFTLKIRSTKLEDSAMYFCASGWDRHMNTEAFFGQGTRLTVV.

The CDR3, as DNA: TGCGCCAGCAGCTTGGGACAGGGGATCCAAGAGACCCAGTACTTC. Amino acids: CASSLGQGIQETQYF. The chain joins TRBV5-1 to TRBJ2-5; 8 bases fit TRBD1. The CDR3 loop spans 15 amino acids. Germline V gene lookup returns CDR1 SGHRS and CDR2 YFSETQ. V dropped 0 bases and J dropped 1; count of bases not matched to a gene: 2. Complete variable domain (other parts from reference TRBV5-1 and TRBJ2-5): KAGVTQTPRYLIKTRGQQVTLSCSPISGHRSVSWYQQTPGQGLQFLFEYFSETQRNKGNFPGRFSGRQFSNSRSEMNVSTLELGDSALYLCASSLGQGIQETQYFGPGTRLLVL.

This rearrangement joins TRBV18 to TRBJ2-7, with TRBD1 as a possible D gene (6 bases). The CDR3 spans 15 residues. V dropped 4 bases and J dropped 3 bases, with 16 bases sitting between them. Germline CDR1 and CDR2: KGHSH and LQKENI. The CDR3 region has the DNA TGTGCCAGCTCACAATACAGAGGGGGTTTCTACGAGCAGTACTTC. This translates into CASSQYRGGFYEQYF.

The chain recombines TRBV24-1 with TRBJ2-1; 8 bases match TRBD2. Trimming cost V 9 bases and J 2 bases; bases outside gene matches: 11. The germline V gene encodes CDR1 KGHDR and CDR2 SFDVKD. The CDR3 has 16 amino acids. CDR3 in DNA: TGTGCCACCTCTCGCGGCGGTAGCGGGACCTACAATGAGCAGTTCTTC. It yields the protein CATSRGGSGTYNEQFF.

This clone came up once. The chain couples TRBV7-9 to TRBJ2-7; the D gene is possibly TRBD1 (5 bases). The V gene lost 6 bases and the J gene lost 3 bases, with 9 bases spanning the gap. This CDR3 comprises 12 residues. Germline V gene lookup returns CDR1 SEHNR and CDR2 FQNEAQ (reference sequence). The CDR3 region is CASSPGNYEQYF. CDR3 nucleotide sequence: TGTGCCAGCAGTCCAGGGAACTACGAGCAGTACTTC.

As for this clone: At one of its ends the junction is not consistent with the germline gene, which may arise from a read error. The rearrangement links TRBV12-5 to TRBJ2-1; TRBD2 matches at 11 bases. The CDR3 length is 17 residues. Germline V gene data show CDR1 as LGHNT and CDR2 as FRNRAP. CDR3 nucleotides: TGTGCTAGTGGCTTGGTGCTGGGACTAGCGGTCGACAATGAGCAGTTCTTC. Protein: CASGLVLGLAVDNEQFF.

This clone was seen just once. This sequence joins TRBV30 and TRBJ1-2; weak D call: TRBD1 (6 bases). Germline V gene lookup returns CDR1 GTSNPN and CDR2 SVGIG (reference sequence). The CDR3 runs 16 residues. The V end lost 2 bases, the J end lost 6 bases, and 22 bases lay between the germline ends. CDR3 amino acids: CAWSLGQRDGQHGYTF. The CDR3 DNA reads TGTGCCTGGAGTCTGGGGCAGCGAGATGGACAGCATGGCTACACCTTC. Drawing the rest from reference TRBV30 and TRBJ1-2, the complete variable domain is SQTIHQWPATLVQPVGSPLSLECTVEGTSNPNLYWYRQAAGRGLQLLFYSVGIGQISSEVPQNLSASRPQDRQFILSSKKLLLSDSGFYLCAWSLGQRDGQHGYTFGSGTRLTVV.

The chain combines TRBV19 with TRBJ1-2, with TRBD1 matching over 7 bases. The CDR3 is 16 residues long. The germline V gene encodes CDR1 LNHDA and CDR2 SQIVND (reference sequence). J was trimmed by 4 bases and V by 3 bases; bases with no gene match: 11. CDR3 amino acids: CASSIDSGQALYGYTF. The CDR3 DNA sequence: TGTGCCAGTAGTATCGATTCCGGACAGGCCCTCTATGGCTACACCTTC.

This chain uses TRBV9 with TRBJ1-5; TRBD1 matches 7 bases. The germline gives CDR1 SGDLS, CDR2 YYNGEE. The CDR3 is 14 residues long. V dropped 9 bases and J dropped 1; count of bases not matched to a gene: 7. CDR3 protein: CAIPHRGSNQPQHF. CDR3 in DNA: TGTGCCATCCCGCACAGGGGAAGCAATCAGCCCCAGCATTTT.

The chain is built from TRBV19 and TRBJ2-7; D might be TRBD1 (6 bases). Trimming removed 3 bases at V and 5 bases at J, with 11 bases between. CDR1 LNHDA and CDR2 SQIVND come from the germline V gene (reference sequence). The CDR3 consists of 13 residues. CDR3 sequence (DNA): TGTGCCAGTAGTATCCAACAGGGAAACGAGCAGTACTTC. It encodes CASSIQQGNEQYF.

The chain uses TRBV11-2 and TRBJ2-2; 11 bases are a match to TRBD2. The V gene end was trimmed by 3 bases and the J gene end by 7 bases; junction bases not matched to a gene: 7. Germline V lookup: CDR1 SGHAT, CDR2 FQNNGV. This CDR3 is 16 amino acids long. The CDR3 region has the DNA TGTGCCAGCAGCTTGATAGCGGGAGGGTTTAACGGGGAGCTGTTTTTT. Protein sequence: CASSLIAGGFNGELFF.